This entry is about one TCR beta chain. With 4 bases clipped from V and 4 bases from J, the junction kept 7 bases outside the gene matches. This CDR3 has 14 amino acids. Germline-derived CDR1 and CDR2 are SQVTM and ANQGSEA. This entry belongs to a study of blood T cell repertoires in COVID-19. Original processing notes: Estimates of nucleated cell counts were drawn from the amplification of reference gene primers. This table comes from immunoSEQ multiplex PCR, and its TCRdb copy is limited to in-frame clones, with some not included. That table gives V, J and clone size, and the DNA gave D and trimming. Among some 180,000 clones listed, around four fifths were seen once.

Sequenced input: peripheral blood. The origin of this receptor is an elderly woman with COVID-19, enrolled during active disease. The V call is TRBV29-1, the J call TRBJ1-1; the match to TRBD1 covers 9 bases. CDR3 in DNA: TGCAGCGTTGTGGGACAGGGAATGAGCACTGAAGCTTTCTTT. Translating gives CSVVGQGMSTEAFF.